This TCR beta chain appears in the sequencing data of a study of breast tumors, draining lymph nodes, adjacent tissues (dated by TCRdb to the mid-2010s). Study-wide context: In breast cancer patients, the study compared the TCR beta repertoires of tumor, adjacent nontumor tissue and axillary lymph nodes. The study was designed to assess the relationships and possible T-cell exchange between tumor, surrounding tissue and draining lymph node repertoires in human breast cancer. The paper as a whole reports these results and caveats: Tumor and nontumor tissue repertoires were found to be significantly more similar in luminal-like than in basal-like breast cancer. A scenario in which most tumor T cells derive from the lymph node and then expand within tumor tissue was judged to be consistent with the data. Rather than being directly demonstrated, the conclusion that tumor T cells originate in lymph nodes was presented as consistent with a hypothesis. Tumor T-cell repertoires showed less diversity than lymph node repertoires and more diversity than nontumor tissue repertoires, and tumor T-cell repertoires showed preferential V and J gene usage.

Instrument on record: Illumina HiSeq 2000. Multiplex PCR amplification was used to build the TCR beta chain libraries. High-throughput sequencing was used to analyze the amplified TCR beta chain products. TCRdb reprocessing: public reads trimmed at Q25 with fastp, clones called with MiXCR, in-frame beta chains kept. Each CDR3 protein appears once, grouped with its most common genes and DNA. This sample lists about 21,000 distinct CDR3 sequences; about two fifths were detected once. The ten largest clones represent approximately 25% of the sample. Both ends counted, the CDR3 spans 14 residues. CDR1 SGDLS and CDR2 YYNGEE were looked up in the germline V gene. In this sample, this clonotype turned up once. The antigen it binds to is not known. In this CDR3 the conserved last residue, phenylalanine or tryptophan, is missing, so a read error is likely. It is unclear where the CDR3 begins or ends on the DNA, so no DNA is shown, and the CDR3 is as TCRdb lists it.

This receptor was taken from a female donor with breast cancer. Some clones in this sample may be carry-over from other donors' samples. The chain is assembled from TRBV9 and TRBJ2-4; TRBD1, the D gene given by the table, was not confirmed from the DNA. Material for sequencing was breast tumor tissue. The encoded CDR3 is CASSGMGQGNIQSL.